The rows below give T cell receptor beta chains drawn from one sample of a study of blood T cell repertoires in COVID-19. TCRdb's copy holds only in-frame clones and misses some; the assay was immunoSEQ multiplex PCR. The sample has about 81,000 clones, about 71% seen once. The sample taken for sequencing was peripheral blood. Receptors originate from a woman aged 50 to 60 with acute or convalescent COVID-19. CDR3s include the opening cysteine and the closing phenylalanine or tryptophan. The D gene is left open where the match is weak. Size is omitted from some rows. Given values are once, few, many or a class for expanded clones.

TRBJ1-1 | - | - | TRBV2 | CASSKGAPMNTEAFF | TGTGCCAGCAGCAAGGGAGCTCCGATGAACACTGAAGCTTTCTTT
TRBJ2-7 | - | - | TRBV27 | CASGPSGVAPNYEQYF | TGTGCCAGCGGACCTTCAGGGGTAGCACCTAACTACGAGCAGTACTTC
TRBJ2-7 | - | - | TRBV14 | CASSQDRGRAREQYF | TGTGCCAGCAGCCAAGATCGGGGTAGGGCGCGCGAGCAGTACTTC
TRBJ2-3 | - | - | TRBV5-1 | CASSLAQGLTDTQYF | TGCGCCAGCAGCTTGGCCCAGGGCCTCACAGATACGCAGTATTTT
TRBJ1-2 | - | - | TRBV5-4 | CASTTRGPNYGYTF | TGTGCCAGCACCACCCGCGGCCCTAACTATGGCTACACCTTC
TRBJ2-1 | few | TRBD1 | TRBV28 | CASSLWTGGSSYNEQFF | TGTGCCAGCAGTTTATGGACAGGGGGTAGCTCCTACAATGAGCAGTTCTTC
TRBJ1-5 | - | TRBD1 | TRBV19 | CASSIDHWGQTGRNQPQHF | TGTGCCAGTAGTATAGATCACTGGGGGCAGACAGGGAGAAATCAGCCCCAGCATTTT
TRBJ2-7 | once | - | TRBV28 | CASSFSSYEQYF | TGTGCCAGCAGCTTTAGCTCCTACGAGCAGTACTTC
TRBJ1-1 | - | TRBD1 | TRBV6-5 | CASIKGTGNTEAFF | TGTGCCAGCATCAAGGGGACAGGAAACACTGAAGCTTTCTTT
TRBJ2-7 | many | - | TRBV27 | CASSPDTGTIDEQYF | TGTGCCAGCAGTCCAGATACAGGGACGATTGACGAGCAGTACTTC
TRBJ2-7 | - | - | TRBV7-3 | CASSPGGQAVQYF | TGTGCCAGCAGCCCCGGGGGGCAGGCGGTGCAGTACTTC
TRBJ1-1 | - | - | TRBV27 | CASRHGGAGEAFF | TGTGCCAGCAGACACGGGGGGGCCGGTGAAGCTTTCTTT
TRBJ2-3 | - | TRBD1 | TRBV28 | CASSSSAVWGQGADTQYF | TGTGCCAGCAGTTCATCAGCGGTCTGGGGACAGGGTGCAGATACGCAGTATTTT
TRBJ2-7 | - | TRBD2 | TRBV6-5 | CATWGGGYEQYF | TGTGCCACCTGGGGGGGAGGCTACGAGCAGTACTTC
TRBJ2-1 | - | - | TRBV11-2 | CASSLDLSSSYNEQFF | TGTGCCAGCAGCTTAGATCTTTCCAGCTCCTACAATGAGCAGTTCTTC
TRBJ1-6 | - | - | TRBV5-5 | CASSPPLNSPLHF | TGTGCCAGCAGCCCTCCTTTAAATTCACCCCTCCACTTT
TRBJ1-1 | - | TRBD1 | TRBV5-1 | CASSLGDRGRTNTEAFF | TGCGCCAGCAGCTTGGGGGACAGGGGGCGAACGAACACTGAAGCTTTCTTT
TRBJ2-2 | - | TRBD1 | TRBV7-6 | CASSLAGTVTGELFF | TGTGCCAGCAGCTTAGCCGGGACAGTCACCGGGGAGCTGTTTTTT
TRBJ2-2 | - | TRBD1 | TRBV6-5 | CASSRQGKTGELFF | TGTGCCAGCAGTCGACAGGGAAAAACCGGGGAGCTGTTTTTT
TRBJ1-6 | few | TRBD1 | TRBV30 | CAWGTGGSYNSPLHF | TGTGCCTGGGGGACAGGGGGGTCCTATAATTCACCCCTCCACTTT
TRBJ1-2 | - | - | TRBV7-9 | CASSLTGLGGYGYTF | TGTGCCAGCAGCTTAACAGGACTCGGAGGGTATGGCTACACCTTC
TRBJ1-5 | - | TRBD1 | TRBV19 | CASSDRGQEWGQPQHF | TGTGCCAGTAGTGATCGAGGACAGGAATGGGGTCAGCCCCAGCATTTT
TRBJ2-3 | - | TRBD2 | TRBV7-3 | CASSPGLAGVTDTQYF | TGTGCCAGCAGCCCCGGACTAGCGGGGGTTACAGATACGCAGTATTTT
TRBJ1-2 | few | - | TRBV5-1 | CASSLALTATNYGYTF | TGCGCCAGCAGCTTGGCCCTGACAGCAACTAACTATGGCTACACCTTC
TRBJ1-2 | once | - | TRBV30 | CAWSPGQSSANYGYTF | TGTGCCTGGAGCCCAGGACAGAGCTCCGCTAACTATGGCTACACCTTC
TRBJ1-3 | - | - | TRBV10-1 | CASSETQTGTFAYTIYF | TGCGCCAGCAGTGAGACACAGACAGGTACCTTCGCGTACACCATATATTTT
TRBJ1-5 | few | TRBD1 | TRBV18 | CASSPADRANQPQHF | TGTGCCAGCTCACCAGCAGACAGGGCCAATCAGCCCCAGCATTTT
TRBJ1-4 | few | - | TRBV19 | CASSIPAGTNEKLFF | TGTGCCAGTAGTATACCCGCGGGTACTAATGAAAAACTGTTTTTT
TRBJ2-5 | - | - | TRBV3-1/TRBV3-2 | CASSQLTGQETQYF | TGTGCCAGCAGCCAGCTGACTGGGCAAGAGACCCAGTACTTC
TRBJ2-1 | - | - | TRBV7-2 | CASSLEGGVKNEQFF | TGTGCCAGCAGCTTAGAAGGCGGGGTGAAGAATGAGCAGTTCTTC
TRBJ1-2 | - | - | TRBV28 | CASSLAGTEGYGYTF | TGTGCCAGCAGTCTTGCCGGGACGGAGGGCTATGGCTACACCTTC
TRBJ2-3 | - | TRBD1 | TRBV5-6 | CASSLADRGSSTDTQYF | TGTGCCAGCAGCTTGGCGGACAGGGGAAGTTCCACAGATACGCAGTATTTT
TRBJ1-4 | many | - | TRBV11-2 | CASSLPGVNEKLFF | TGTGCCAGCAGCTTACCAGGGGTTAATGAAAAACTGTTTTTT
TRBJ2-4 | - | TRBD2 | TRBV3-1/TRBV3-2 | CASSQVPLAGGPGIQYF | TGTGCCAGCAGCCAAGTCCCACTAGCGGGGGGGCCCGGCATTCAGTACTTC
TRBJ1-4 | - | - | TRBV2 | CASNSAGNEKLFF | TGTGCCAGCAATTCGGCGGGTAATGAAAAACTGTTTTTT
TRBJ2-5 | - | TRBD1 | TRBV27 | CASATGHQETQYF | TGTGCCAGCGCGACAGGGCACCAAGAGACCCAGTACTTC
TRBJ2-5 | - | - | TRBV2 | CASSPRGGRNQETQYF | TGTGCCAGCAGCCCGAGGGGGGGAAGAAATCAAGAGACCCAGTACTTC
TRBJ2-7 | - | - | TRBV11-2 | CASSLVGQPVSYEQYF | TGTGCCAGCAGCTTAGTCGGACAGCCCGTCTCCTACGAGCAGTACTTC
TRBJ1-1 | few | - | TRBV13 | CASSLRQAGEAFF | TGTGCCAGCAGCTTACGACAGGCCGGAGAAGCTTTCTTT
TRBJ2-1 | - | - | TRBV29-1 | CSVEEGLQGRNEQFF | TGCAGCGTTGAAGAAGGACTTCAAGGGCGCAATGAGCAGTTCTTC
TRBJ1-6 | - | - | TRBV4-2 | CASSQGPDTDSPLHF | TGTGCCAGCAGCCAAGGTCCGGACACAGATTCACCCCTCCACTTT
TRBJ2-1 | - | - | TRBV4-1 | CASSQDLGGVEQFF | TGCGCCAGCAGCCAAGATCTCGGAGGGGTTGAGCAGTTCTTC
TRBJ2-5 | - | - | TRBV19 | CASSIDAGETQYF | TGTGCCAGTAGTATAGATGCAGGCGAGACCCAGTACTTC
TRBJ1-5 | once | - | TRBV5-8 | CASSLTTAGGNQPQHF | TGTGCCAGCAGCTTGACTACGGCCGGTGGCAATCAGCCCCAGCATTTT
TRBJ2-3 | few | TRBD2 | TRBV3-1/TRBV3-2 | CASSPEGTSGHTQYF | TGTGCCAGCAGCCCCGAAGGGACTAGCGGCCATACGCAGTATTTT
TRBJ2-5 | - | TRBD2 | TRBV19 | CASSIGTSGPQETQYF | TGTGCCAGTAGTATAGGGACTAGCGGCCCCCAAGAGACCCAGTACTTC
TRBJ2-1 | - | TRBD1 | TRBV5-8 | CASSYRDREVIEQFF | TGTGCCAGCAGCTACCGGGACAGGGAGGTGATTGAGCAGTTCTTC
TRBJ1-5 | - | - | TRBV6-2/TRBV6-3 | CASSYQGQGPQHF | TGTGCCAGCAGTTACCAGGGCCAGGGGCCCCAGCATTTT
TRBJ1-5 | - | - | TRBV27 | CASTTLAGVANQPQHF | TGTGCCAGCACAACCTTAGCAGGGGTTGCCAATCAGCCCCAGCATTTT
TRBJ1-6 | few | - | TRBV14 | CASSRGGWRSPLHF | TGTGCCAGCAGCCGGGGGGGATGGCGTTCACCCCTCCACTTT
TRBJ2-5 | - | TRBD2 | TRBV24-1 | CATSEAGGPQETQYF | TGTGCCACCAGTGAGGCGGGGGGCCCCCAAGAGACCCAGTACTTC
TRBJ2-1 | - | - | TRBV4-1 | CASSQEGAPDEQFF | TGCGCCAGCAGCCAAGAGGGGGCGCCAGATGAGCAGTTCTTC
TRBJ2-3 | - | - | TRBV10-3 | CAISEGGRTQYF | TGTGCCATCAGTGAGGGAGGGAGGACGCAGTATTTT
TRBJ2-7 | - | TRBD1 | TRBV3-1/TRBV3-2 | CASSQAPGTGGYEQYF | TGTGCCAGCAGCCAAGCTCCCGGGACAGGGGGTTACGAGCAGTACTTC
TRBJ2-1 | - | - | TRBV2 | CASPRGSSSYNEQFF | TGTGCCAGCCCCCGAGGCTCCAGCTCCTACAATGAGCAGTTCTTC
TRBJ2-3 | once | - | TRBV27 | CASSTITSTDTQYF | TGTGCCAGCAGTACGATAACTAGCACAGATACGCAGTATTTT
TRBJ2-3 | - | - | TRBV2 | CASKTDTDTQYF | TGTGCCAGCAAGACAGACACAGATACGCAGTATTTT
TRBJ2-3 | - | TRBD1 | TRBV28 | CASSTTGQGATDTQYF | TGTGCCAGCAGTACCACGGGACAGGGGGCAACAGATACGCAGTATTTT
TRBJ1-1 | - | - | TRBV15 | CATSRSVNSYMNTEAFF | TGTGCCACCAGCAGATCCGTTAACAGCTACATGAACACTGAAGCTTTCTTT
TRBJ2-4 | - | TRBD2 | TRBV3-1/TRBV3-2 | CASSYSSGGWENIQYF | TGTGCCAGCAGCTACTCTAGCGGGGGGTGGGAAAACATTCAGTACTTC